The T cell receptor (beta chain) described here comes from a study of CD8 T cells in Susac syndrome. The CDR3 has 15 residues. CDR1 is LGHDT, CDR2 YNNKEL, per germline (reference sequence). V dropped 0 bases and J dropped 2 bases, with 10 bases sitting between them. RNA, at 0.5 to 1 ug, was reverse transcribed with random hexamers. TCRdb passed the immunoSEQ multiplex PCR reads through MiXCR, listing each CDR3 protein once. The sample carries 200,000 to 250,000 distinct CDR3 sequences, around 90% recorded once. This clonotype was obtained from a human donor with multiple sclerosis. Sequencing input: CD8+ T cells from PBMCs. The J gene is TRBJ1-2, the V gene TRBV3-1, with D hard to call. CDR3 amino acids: CASSQDLGGNYGYTF. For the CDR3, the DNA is TGTGCCAGCAGCCAAGATCTGGGCGGCAACTATGGCTACACCTTC.